The 4 T cell receptor beta chains listed next were all sequenced from one sample in a study of cytomegalovirus exposure and HLA in healthy donors. This PCR relied on a set of 60 Vbeta primers and 13 Jbeta primers. Data came from immunoSEQ multiplex PCR; TCRdb stores just in-frame clones and leaves some out. Of about 160,000 clones in the sample, roughly 90% were seen once. Sequences were obtained from PBMCs. These receptors were taken from a woman under 30 in good health and CMV-seronegative.

As concerns this clone: Other DNA sequences from this sample encode an identical CDR3 as well. The chain couples TRBV7-2 to TRBJ2-6, with no clear D. V was cut by 2 bases and J by 1 base, with 6 bases left in between. CDR3 length: 15 residues. Per germline, CDR1 SGHTA and CDR2 FQGNSA. CDR3 sequence (DNA): TGTGCCAGCAGCTTACTCTCGTCTGGGGCCAACGTCCTGACTTTC. Translating gives CASSLLSSGANVLTF.

This clone appeared a few times. This chain connects TRBV4-2 to TRBJ2-2; 8 nucleotides line up with TRBD2. The ends lost 4 bases at V and 6 bases at J; junction bases unmatched: 1. The CDR3 is made up of 13 amino acids. CDR1 is LGHNA and CDR2 is YNFKEQ in the germline V gene. The CDR3 loop is CASSPGGSGELFF. Written as DNA, the CDR3 is TGTGCCAGCAGCCCGGGGGGGTCCGGGGAGCTGTTTTTT.

The rearrangement joins TRBV7-9 to TRBJ1-1; unclear D gene. From germline, CDR1 is SEHNR and CDR2 FQNEAQ (reference sequence). There are 12 residues in the CDR3. V gave up 5 bases and J gave up 3 bases, with 7 bases separating them. The DNA for the CDR3 is TGTGCCAGCAGCCACATCTACACTGAAGCTTTCTTT. Translation: CASSHIYTEAFF.

Turning to this clone: The sample carries other DNA sequences with the same CDR3. V is TRBV2 and J is TRBJ1-5, with D possibly TRBD1 on 5 matching bases. The CDR3 has 14 residues. V was clipped by 6 bases and J by 7 bases, with 16 bases between them. Per the germline V gene, CDR1 is SNHLY and CDR2 is FYNNEI. This CDR3 reads CASRGGSQGQPQHF. CDR3 nucleotide sequence: TGTGCCAGCAGAGGAGGGAGCCAGGGCCAGCCCCAGCATTTT.